A single sample gave rise to the 27 T cell receptor beta chains below, sequenced in a study of blood T cell repertoires in COVID-19. Libraries were prepared by immunoSEQ multiplex PCR; TCRdb keeps only in-frame clonotypes and omits some of them. This table has 200,000 to 250,000 clones, around 88% appearing once. Input material: PBMCs or T cells enriched from blood (not recorded which). The origin of the receptors is a woman aged 50 to 60 who had recovered from COVID-19.

The CDR3 DNA follows: TGTGCCTGGAGTGGCAGGGTGAGCTCACCCCTCCACTTT. Translated, it gives CAWSGRVSSPLHF. V gene TRBV30 combines with J gene TRBJ1-6; a weak D match, TRBD1 (5 bases). V shed 1 base and J shed 10 bases, with 11 bases lying between them. CDR1 is GTSNPN and CDR2 is SVGIG in the germline V gene (reference sequence). This CDR3 is built from 13 residues. The variable domain in full, completed from reference TRBV30 and TRBJ1-6, reads SQTIHQWPATLVQPVGSPLSLECTVEGTSNPNLYWYRQAAGRGLQLLFYSVGIGQISSEVPQNLSASRPQDRQFILSSKKLLLSDSGFYLCAWSGRVSSPLHFGNGTRLTVT.

Only one count was recorded for this clone. The chain joins TRBV7-9 to TRBJ2-7, with D unclear. CDR3 length: 12 amino acids. Between the trimmed V and J ends, which lost 5 bases and 3 bases, there was a span of 8 bases. Germline CDR1 and CDR2: SEHNR and FQNEAQ (reference sequence). The CDR3 DNA sequence: TGTGCCAGCAGCGACCACAGCTACGAGCAGTACTTC. Its protein product is CASSDHSYEQYF.

As regards this clone: At one of its ends the junction is not consistent with the germline gene, which may arise from a read error. The chain has TRBV6-4 and TRBJ1-5; 8 bases align to TRBD1. The germline gives CDR1 MRHNA, CDR2 SNTAGT. This CDR3 region has 9 residues. CDR3 in amino acids: CANLGQVDF. CDR3 in DNA: TGTGCCAACCTGGGACAGGTGGATTTT.

The chain combines TRBV5-8 with TRBJ2-1; 13 nucleotides agree with TRBD2. The J segment lost 0 bases and the V segment lost 0 bases, leaving 0 bases of the junction unmatched. Germline V gives CDR1 SGHTS, CDR2 YDEGEE. The CDR3 loop spans 17 amino acids. CDR3 protein: CASSLGLAGGSYNEQFF. The CDR3 DNA reads TGTGCCAGCAGCTTGGGACTAGCGGGAGGCTCCTACAATGAGCAGTTCTTC.

The V call is TRBV28, the J call TRBJ1-6; D call uncertain. From germline, CDR1 is MDHEN and CDR2 SYDVKM. Trimming stripped 4 bases from V and 17 bases from J, with 18 bases between. This CDR3 region has 13 residues. DNA of the CDR3: TGTGCCAGCAGTTCTTCTCCGAGCCGAAAAGTCCACTTT. It specifies CASSSSPSRKVHF.

CDR3 sequence (DNA): TGCGCCAGCAGCTTGGCGGCGGGCGCAACCTATGGCTACACCTTC. Translation gives CASSLAAGATYGYTF. The chain links TRBV5-1 to TRBJ1-2, with D hard to call. The CDR3 is made up of 15 amino acids. V shed 0 bases and J shed 4 bases, with 13 bases lying between them. CDR1 SGHRS and CDR2 YFSETQ come from the germline V gene.

The J gene is TRBJ2-1, the V gene TRBV7-3; 8 nucleotides align to TRBD2. CDR1 and CDR2 from the germline V gene are SGHTA and FQGTGA. V shed 5 bases, J shed 9 bases, and the junction held 12 bases outside the gene matches. This CDR3 has 15 amino acids. CDR3 nucleotides: TGTGCCAGCAGCGCCGTGAGCGGGGGCCTCGCTGAGCAGTTCTTC. Protein: CASSAVSGGLAEQFF.

The CDR3: CASTGQVSSPLHF. CDR3 nucleotides: TGTGCCAGCACCGGACAGGTTTCTTCACCCCTCCACTTT. This chain uses TRBV14 with TRBJ1-6; 7 bases align to TRBD1. This CDR3 contains 13 residues. With 7 bases clipped from V and 9 bases from J, the junction kept 6 bases outside the gene matches. CDR1 and CDR2 from the germline V gene are SGHDN and FVKESK.

This clone was found a few times. The chain has TRBV15 and TRBJ1-2; the D is unclear. The CDR3 totals 17 residues. CDR1 is LNHNV and CDR2 is YYDKDF in the germline V gene (reference sequence). V shed 5 bases and J shed 2 bases, with 21 bases lying between them. The CDR3 sequence is CATSSTRRGTGNYGYTF. CDR3 bases: TGTGCCACCAGCTCAACGCGACGAGGCACTGGCAACTATGGCTACACCTTC.

This chain links TRBV29-1 with TRBJ1-1; no firm D call. Per germline, CDR1 SQVTM and CDR2 ANQGSEA. With 5 bases removed from V and 0 bases from J, the gap between germline ends came to 16 bases. The length of the CDR3 is 15 residues. For the CDR3, the DNA is TGCAGCGTTATAAAGGACGGAGGAATGAACACTGAAGCTTTCTTT. This sequence encodes CSVIKDGGMNTEAFF.

A single count supports this clone. This chain uses TRBV5-4 with TRBJ2-3, with TRBD1 matching 10 bases. Germline V gene sequence: CDR1 SGHNT, CDR2 YYREEE (reference sequence). The CDR3 covers 15 residues. V trimming: 5 bases; J trimming: 5 bases; junction bases outside the gene matches: 8. The CDR3 spells CASRYDRGRQDTQYF. The CDR3 region has the DNA TGTGCCAGCAGATACGACAGGGGGCGCCAAGATACGCAGTATTTT.

The rearrangement uses TRBV6-5 and TRBJ1-1; no reliable D call. CDR3 size: 13 residues. Trimming left V 5 bases short and J 5 bases short, with 12 bases between. CDR1 is MNHEY and CDR2 is SVGAGI in the germline V gene. CDR3 DNA: TGTGCCAGCAGTCACACAGAGTTGACTGAAGCTTTCTTT. Protein: CASSHTELTEAFF.

This clone was recorded only once. At one end, the junction sequence differs from germline, possibly due to a read error. V and J are TRBV2 and TRBJ1-1, with a weak D call TRBD1 (6 bases). CDR3 length: 15 residues. Germline V CDR1 and CDR2: SNHLY, FYNNEI. In DNA, the CDR3 is TGTGCCAGCACTGAAATACAGGGAGTGAACACTGAAGCTTTCTTT. Translating it yields CASTEIQGVNTEAFF.

The chain combines TRBV2 with TRBJ1-4; 9 nucleotides match TRBD1. CDR3 size: 15 residues. V dropped 5 bases and J dropped 8; count of bases not matched to a gene: 9. Germline-derived CDR1 and CDR2 are SNHLY and FYNNEI. The CDR3 coding sequence is TGTGCCAGCAGTCAACGGACAGGGGTGGACGAAAAACTGTTTTTT. Translation: CASSQRTGVDEKLFF. Looking up the rest from reference TRBV2 and TRBJ1-4 gives the full variable domain: EPEVTQTPSHQVTQMGQEVILRCVPISNHLYFYWYRQILGQKVEFLVSFYNNEISEKSEIFDDQFSVERPDGSNFTLKIRSTKLEDSAMYFCASSQRTGVDEKLFFGSGTQLSVL.

The chain employs TRBV4-2 and TRBJ1-1, with 8 positions matching TRBD1. Germline V gene lookup returns CDR1 LGHNA and CDR2 YNFKEQ. The CDR3 has 15 amino acids. V was clipped by 1 base and J by 4 bases; unmatched bases: 5. The CDR3 sequence: CASSQGQGSPTEAFF. Here the CDR3 DNA reads TGTGCCAGCAGCCAAGGACAGGGGTCTCCCACTGAAGCTTTCTTT.

This sequence joins TRBV5-1 and TRBJ2-7, with 8 bases that match TRBD1. Germline V CDR1 and CDR2: SGHRS, YFSETQ. The CDR3 is 15 amino acids. The V and J ends lost 2 bases and 4 bases, in that order; junction bases with no gene match: 8. The DNA for the CDR3 is TGCGCCAGCAGCTTAACCACAGGGGGAGGTTACGAGCAGTACTTC. It codes for CASSLTTGGGYEQYF. Looking up the rest from reference TRBV5-1 and TRBJ2-7 gives the full variable domain: KAGVTQTPRYLIKTRGQQVTLSCSPISGHRSVSWYQQTPGQGLQFLFEYFSETQRNKGNFPGRFSGRQFSNSRSEMNVSTLELGDSALYLCASSLTTGGGYEQYFGPGTRLTVT.

The chain is built from TRBV9 and TRBJ1-3; D is ambiguous. The CDR3 has 13 amino acids. V lost 3 bases to trimming and J lost 4 bases, with 8 bases between them. CDR1 is SGDLS and CDR2 is YYNGEE in the germline V gene. The CDR3 protein is CASSASLGNTIYF. Written as DNA, the CDR3 is TGTGCCAGCAGCGCCTCTTTAGGAAACACCATATATTTT.

The chain joins TRBV2 to TRBJ2-7; D perhaps matches TRBD1 (6 bases). V lost 6 bases, J lost 0 bases, and 18 bases lay in between. The CDR3 has 16 amino acids. CDR1 and CDR2 from the germline V gene are SNHLY and FYNNEI. This CDR3 reads CASRRLPGASSYEQYF. In nucleotides, the CDR3 is TGTGCCAGCAGAAGATTACCAGGGGCTAGCTCCTACGAGCAGTACTTC.

The V gene is TRBV7-6, the J gene TRBJ1-6, with D perhaps TRBD1 (5 bases). Trimming took off 2 bases at V and 10 bases at J, with 18 bases between the two ends. The germline V gene encodes CDR1 SGHVS and CDR2 FNYEAQ. The CDR3 is 16 residues long. The CDR3 region has the DNA TGTGCCAGCAGCTTAAAATCATGGGAGGGGATGTCACCCCTCCACTTT. It is translated as CASSLKSWEGMSPLHF. The full variable domain, with the rest looked up from reference TRBV7-6 and TRBJ1-6, is GAGVSQSPRYKVTKRGQDVALRCDPISGHVSLYWYRQALGQGPEFLTYFNYEAQQDKSGLPNDRFSAERPEGSISTLTIQRTEQRDSAMYRCASSLKSWEGMSPLHFGNGTRLTVT.

The gene calls are TRBV7-9 and TRBJ1-2; unclear D gene. Germline values: CDR1 SEHNR, CDR2 FQNEAQ (reference sequence). V lost 5 bases and J lost 0, with 7 bases in between. The CDR3 runs to 13 residues. The CDR3 DNA sequence: TGTGCCAGCAGCCCTACTCCTAACTATGGCTACACCTTC. This encodes CASSPTPNYGYTF.

The chain combines TRBV19 with TRBJ1-5, with TRBD1 matching 8 bases. CDR3 size: 13 residues. CDR1 is LNHDA and CDR2 is SQIVND in the germline V gene (reference sequence). V shed 8 bases and J 6 bases; nucleotides not matched to a gene: 6. The CDR3 spells CASRTGLTQPQHF. In DNA, the CDR3 is TGTGCCAGTCGGACAGGGCTTACTCAGCCCCAGCATTTT.

This clone was seen just once. The V call is TRBV25-1, the J call TRBJ1-1; tentative D call: TRBD1 (5 bases). This CDR3 is 13 amino acids long. Trimming removed 10 bases from V and 0 bases from J, with 12 bases in between. CDR1 is MGHDK, CDR2 SYGVNS, per germline. CDR3 DNA: TGTGCCACCCAGACAGACATGAACACTGAAGCTTTCTTT. Translated: CATQTDMNTEAFF.

The chain is built from TRBV18 and TRBJ1-1; D perhaps matches TRBD1 (5 bases). The CDR3 has 13 amino acids. Trimming shortened V by 8 bases and J by 5 bases, and 15 bases separated the two germline ends. The germline gives CDR1 KGHSH, CDR2 LQKENI. The CDR3 protein is CASGQSDRTEAFF. CDR3 bases: TGTGCCAGCGGACAATCGGATCGGACTGAAGCTTTCTTT.

The chain combines TRBV15 with TRBJ2-1; 7 bases line up with TRBD2. The V gene's germline CDR1 is LNHNV and CDR2 YYDKDF (reference sequence). V shed 0 bases, J shed 4 bases, and the junction held 6 bases outside the gene matches. The length of the CDR3 is 16 residues. CDR3 amino acids: CATSRDKGLPYNEQFF. The CDR3 DNA follows: TGTGCCACCAGCAGAGATAAGGGACTACCGTACAATGAGCAGTTCTTC.

The rearrangement joins TRBV12-5 to TRBJ1-2; 7 bases are a match to TRBD1. CDR1 and CDR2 (germline): LGHNT, FRNRAP. J gave up 2 bases and V 6 bases, and 6 bases lay outside the gene matches. The CDR3 extends over 14 amino acids. For the CDR3, the DNA is TGTGCTAGTGGCACGGGACAGCGGAACTATGGCTACACCTTC. Translating it yields CASGTGQRNYGYTF.

The rearrangement joins TRBV11-2 to TRBJ1-3; D gene uncertain. CDR3 length: 19 amino acids. Germline CDR1 and CDR2: SGHAT and FQNNGV. The V end lost 2 bases, the J end lost 0 bases, and 20 bases lay between the germline ends. DNA of the CDR3: TGTGCCAGCAGCTTACCGTGGTTTAGAGGTGTTACCTCTGGAAACACCATATATTTT. Translating gives CASSLPWFRGVTSGNTIYF. The full variable domain, completed using reference TRBV11-2 and TRBJ1-3, is EAGVAQSPRYKIIEKRQSVAFWCNPISGHATLYWYQQILGQGPKLLIQFQNNGVVDDSQLPKDRFSAERLKGVDSTLKIQPAKLEDSAVYLCASSLPWFRGVTSGNTIYFGEGSWLTVV.

This clone has a single count. The chain recombines TRBV7-2 with TRBJ2-3; D perhaps matches TRBD1 (5 bases). CDR3 size: 14 residues. CDR1 SGHTA and CDR2 FQGNSA come from the germline V gene. V shed 1 base and J shed 2 bases, with 7 bases lying between them. The CDR3, as DNA: TGTGCCAGCAGCTTAGGACAGAACACAGATACGCAGTATTTT. Translation gives CASSLGQNTDTQYF.